Listed here are 17 T cell receptor beta chains from one sample, sequenced in a study of T cell responses to AZD1222 COVID-19 vaccine. TCRdb keeps only in-frame clones here, not all; method: immunoSEQ multiplex PCR. The sample has approximately 130,000 clones; more than 90% are singletons. This sample comprised peripheral blood, obtained on day 0 of AZD1222 vaccination. These receptor sequences come from an adult in good health.

This clone has just one count. The V and J genes are TRBV5-4 and TRBJ2-3; D remains ambiguous. Germline assignment: CDR1 SGHNT and CDR2 YYREEE (reference sequence). The CDR3 has 13 amino acids. V gave up 4 bases and J gave up 2 bases, with 8 bases separating them. The CDR3 DNA sequence: TGTGCCAGCAGCCCGACCATCACAGATACGCAGTATTTT. Protein: CASSPTITDTQYF.

This chain joins TRBV7-2 and TRBJ1-5; D unclear. Trimming cost V 6 bases and J 7 bases, with 13 bases left between them. Per the germline V gene, CDR1 is SGHTA and CDR2 is FQGNSA. This CDR3 has 13 amino acids. CDR3 coding DNA: TGTGCCAGCAGTCCGGGCCTTAGGCAGCCCCAGCATTTT. Translated, it gives CASSPGLRQPQHF.

The rearrangement uses TRBV19 and TRBJ2-2; TRBD2 is a possible D gene (7 bases). Trimming took 3 bases from V and 3 from J, leaving 20 bases between them. CDR1 LNHDA and CDR2 SQIVND come from the germline V gene (reference sequence). The CDR3 is 18 residues long. The CDR3, as DNA: TGTGCCAGTAGTATGGTCCTAGGGGGGAGGGGAGACACCGGGGAGCTGTTTTTT. Translating gives CASSMVLGGRGDTGELFF. Full variable domain (missing parts from reference TRBV19 and TRBJ2-2): DGGITQSPKYLFRKEGQNVTLSCEQNLNHDAMYWYRQDPGQGLRLIYYSQIVNDFQKGDIAEGYSVSREKKESFPLTVTSAQKNPTAFYLCASSMVLGGRGDTGELFFGEGSRLTVL.

This clone was found a few times. The rearrangement links TRBV7-3 to TRBJ1-2, with 9 bases matching TRBD1. This CDR3 comprises 14 residues. J was trimmed by 2 bases and V by 4 bases; bases with no gene match: 2. Per the germline V gene, CDR1 is SGHTA and CDR2 is FQGTGA. CDR3 coding DNA: TGTGCCAGCAGCTCCGGGACAGGGAACTATGGCTACACCTTC. This codes for CASSSGTGNYGYTF.

V is TRBV28 and J is TRBJ2-1; D is uncertain. V was cut by 10 bases and J by 2 bases, with 15 bases left in between. Germline values: CDR1 MDHEN, CDR2 SYDVKM. The CDR3 consists of 14 residues. The chain's CDR3 is CANLIRDPYNEQFF. The CDR3 nucleotides read TGTGCCAACCTGATAAGGGATCCCTACAATGAGCAGTTCTTC.

The V and J genes are TRBV19 and TRBJ2-7; 11 nucleotides line up with TRBD2. V dropped 9 bases and J dropped 3; count of bases not matched to a gene: 7. The CDR3 totals 14 residues. Looked up from germline, CDR1 is LNHDA and CDR2 is SQIVND (reference sequence). The CDR3 sequence: CASTRTSGHYEQYF. In DNA, the CDR3 is TGTGCCAGCACAAGGACTAGCGGGCACTACGAGCAGTACTTC.

CDR3 DNA: TGTGCCAGCGTCCGGGACAGGGGGCTTACGGGCTATGGCTACACCTTC. Translated: CASVRDRGLTGYGYTF. The V gene is TRBV21-1, the J gene TRBJ1-2; TRBD1, as called in the table, went unchecked against the DNA. TRBV21-1 is assigned pseudogene status. The CDR3 is 16 residues long.

The rearrangement uses TRBV5-5 and TRBJ1-5; D is uncertain. The CDR3 covers 15 residues. V gave up 4 bases and J gave up 0 bases, with 11 bases separating them. Germline assignment: CDR1 SGHKS and CDR2 YYEKEE (reference sequence). The CDR3 nucleotides read TGTGCCAGCAGCCCGGAAGGGCATAGCAATCAGCCCCAGCATTTT. Translating it yields CASSPEGHSNQPQHF.

The chain has TRBV12-3 or TRBV12-4 and TRBJ2-7; D gene unclear. This CDR3 spans 12 amino acids. Trimming took 3 bases from V and 4 from J, leaving 7 bases between them. DNA for the CDR3: TGTGCCAGCAGTTTTTGGGAATACGAGCAGTACTTC. Translated, it gives CASSFWEYEQYF.

The rearrangement uses TRBV20-1 and TRBJ1-2; TRBD1 agrees at 7 bases. Germline V CDR1 and CDR2: DFQATT, SNEGSKA (reference sequence). The CDR3 consists of 14 residues. After removal of 3 bases from V and 3 bases from J, the junction contained 7 bases not matched to a gene. CDR3 bases: TGCAGTGCTAGTGTTGGGCAGGGGGACTATGGCTACACCTTC. Encoded protein: CSASVGQGDYGYTF.

Note on this clone: One junction end disagrees with the germline gene, perhaps due to a read error. The rearrangement uses TRBV3-1 (or the pseudogene TRBV3-2) and TRBJ2-1; no firm D call. CDR3 length: 15 amino acids. Germline CDR1 and CDR2: LGHDT and YNNKEL (reference sequence). The CDR3 nucleotides are TGTGCCAGCAGCCACTGGGCAGACTCCGACAATGAGCAGTTCTTC. Protein sequence: CASSHWADSDNEQFF.

The J gene is TRBJ1-5, the V gene TRBV27; the D gene is possibly TRBD1 (6 bases). V was clipped by 6 bases and J by 7 bases, with 16 bases between them. The CDR3 runs 14 residues. CDR1 is MNHEY, CDR2 SMNVEV, per germline (reference sequence). The CDR3 DNA sequence: TGTGCCAGCAGCCCAGCAGGGGCAGGACAGCCCCAGCATTTT. Its translation: CASSPAGAGQPQHF.

The chain is built from TRBV4-3 and TRBJ1-2; D perhaps matches TRBD1 (6 bases). This CDR3 comprises 14 residues. CDR1 is LGHNA and CDR2 is YSLEER in the germline V gene. Trimming removed 0 bases at V and 4 bases at J, with 9 bases between. This CDR3 is CASSQDGGAYGYTF. For the CDR3, the DNA is TGCGCCAGCAGCCAAGATGGGGGGGCCTATGGCTACACCTTC.

V is TRBV6-4 and J is TRBJ2-1, with TRBD2 matching 14 bases. The CDR3 runs 14 residues. V trimming: 6 bases; J trimming: 9 bases; junction bases outside the gene matches: 4. CDR1 and CDR2 (germline): MRHNA, SNTAGT. CDR3 DNA: TGTGCCAGCAGGACTAGCGGGGGGGCCGGTGAGCAGTTCTTC. It specifies CASRTSGGAGEQFF.

The J gene is TRBJ1-5, the V gene TRBV30, with no clear D. The V and J ends lost 1 base and 0 bases respectively, with 4 bases between them. The CDR3 is made up of 13 amino acids. Germline CDR1 and CDR2: GTSNPN and SVGIG (reference sequence). As DNA, the CDR3 is TGTGCCTGGAGTGCTCTTAGCAATCAGCCCCAGCATTTT. This codes for CAWSALSNQPQHF. Supplemented by reference TRBV30 and TRBJ1-5, the full variable domain reads SQTIHQWPATLVQPVGSPLSLECTVEGTSNPNLYWYRQAAGRGLQLLFYSVGIGQISSEVPQNLSASRPQDRQFILSSKKLLLSDSGFYLCAWSALSNQPQHFGDGTRLSIL.

A single count supports this clone. This chain connects TRBV19 to TRBJ1-4; 10 bases are shared with TRBD1. With 4 bases clipped from V and 7 bases from J, the junction kept 6 bases outside the gene matches. The CDR3 is 15 residues long. Germline values: CDR1 LNHDA, CDR2 SQIVND (reference sequence). The CDR3 reads CASSKGTGVGEKLFF. Written as DNA, the CDR3 is TGTGCCAGTAGTAAGGGGACAGGGGTTGGTGAAAAACTGTTTTTT.

The chain is built from TRBV2 and TRBJ1-6, with D perhaps matching TRBD1 (6 bases). CDR3 size: 14 residues. Germline lookup yields CDR1 SNHLY and CDR2 FYNNEI. The germline V and J ends were trimmed by 6 bases and 10 bases, with 16 bases remaining between them. The CDR3 sequence: CASSRGGVGSPLHF. CDR3 in DNA: TGTGCCAGCAGCAGGGGAGGGGTCGGGTCACCCCTCCACTTT. Full variable domain (missing parts from reference TRBV2 and TRBJ1-6): EPEVTQTPSHQVTQMGQEVILRCVPISNHLYFYWYRQILGQKVEFLVSFYNNEISEKSEIFDDQFSVERPDGSNFTLKIRSTKLEDSAMYFCASSRGGVGSPLHFGNGTRLTVT.